This T cell receptor (beta chain) was recovered during a study of memory CD4+ T cells and cytomegalovirus serostatus. For the study at large: This sample comes from healthy Belgian adults, 9 CMV seropositive, 24 seronegative.

Data came from immunoSEQ multiplex PCR; TCRdb stores just in-frame clones and leaves some out. The sample consists of about 59,000 clones, roughly 80% of them appearing once. Looked up from germline, CDR1 is SQVTM and CDR2 is ANQGSEA. Trimming left V 7 bases short and J 0 bases short, with 6 bases between. The CDR3 spans 11 residues. The sort gate was single viable CD3+CD4+CD8-CD45RO+ cells for memory CD4+ T cells. CMV serostatus came from serum IgG against pp150, pp28, p38, p52. What was sequenced was memory CD4+ T cells from blood. The chain joins TRBV29-1 to TRBJ1-1; the D is unclear. This TCR was recovered from an adult in good health and CMV-seronegative. Some clones in this sample may be carry-over from other donors' samples. The CDR3: CSGHLNTEAFF. The CDR3 region has the DNA TGCAGCGGACATTTGAACACTGAAGCTTTCTTT.